The rows below give T cell receptor beta chains drawn from one sample of a study of cytomegalovirus exposure and HLA in healthy donors. Method: immunoSEQ multiplex PCR; TCRdb's copy keeps in-frame clones and lacks some. The sample yields about 60,000 clones, approximately 96% seen once. Sequenced material: PBMCs. All receptors come from a man younger than 35 in good health and CMV-seronegative. Each CDR3 is given with its conserved first and last residue. The order of the fields is J gene, V gene, clone size, D gene, CDR3 protein, CDR3 DNA. The D gene is left open where the match is weak. Size tells how often a clone was seen (once, few, many) or the class of an expanded clone, and some rows leave it out.

>TRBJ1-1|TRBV6-5|NA|TRBD1
CASSYSGQGEAFF
TGTGCCAGCAGTTACTCGGGACAGGGGGAAGCTTTCTTT
>TRBJ2-7|TRBV18|NA|NA
CASSPSDTREQYF
TGTGCCAGCTCACCCTCTGACACCCGTGAGCAGTACTTC
>TRBJ2-3|TRBV28|NA|NA
CASSLSSQGSTDTQYF
TGTGCCAGCAGTTTATCTTCGCAGGGGAGCACAGATACGCAGTATTTT
>TRBJ2-7|TRBV21-1|once|NA
CASSAKRDRREEQYF
TGTGCCAGCAGCGCCAAAAGGGACAGGCGGGAAGAGCAGTACTTC
>TRBJ2-5|TRBV19|NA|TRBD1
CASSRTGLGTQYF
TGTGCCAGTAGTCGGACAGGGCTGGGGACCCAGTACTTC
>TRBJ1-4|TRBV4-1|NA|NA
CASRKAGEKLFF
TGCGCCAGCAGAAAGGCGGGTGAAAAACTGTTTTTT
>TRBJ2-1|TRBV5-1|NA|NA
CASTETGFYNEQFF
TGCGCCAGCACCGAAACAGGGTTCTACAATGAGCAGTTCTTC
>TRBJ2-3|TRBV29-1|NA|NA
CSVWGLGVTDTQYF
TGCAGTGTATGGGGACTGGGGGTCACAGATACGCAGTATTTT
>TRBJ2-5|TRBV10-2|NA|NA
CASRVGVTQYF
TGCGCCAGCCGGGTTGGCGTGACCCAGTACTTC
>TRBJ2-6|TRBV2|NA|NA
CASRGRGVGNVLTF
TGTGCCAGCAGGGGCCGGGGAGTAGGCAACGTCCTGACTTTC
>TRBJ2-7|TRBV28|NA|TRBD2
CASSLASGSPSEQYF
TGTGCCAGCAGTTTAGCTAGCGGGAGCCCCTCCGAGCAGTACTTC
>TRBJ2-1|TRBV28|NA|NA
CASSFGGTHNEQFF
TGTGCCAGCAGTTTCGGGGGTACCCACAATGAGCAGTTCTTC
>TRBJ1-4|TRBV15|NA|NA
CATSRVGGPGEKLFF
TGTGCCACCAGCAGAGTGGGGGGGCCGGGGGAAAAACTGTTTTTT
>TRBJ2-4|TRBV4-1|once|TRBD2
CASSQGRPSGRAKNIQYF
TGCGCCAGCAGCCAAGGCCGCCCTAGCGGGAGAGCCAAAAACATTCAGTACTTC
>TRBJ2-7|TRBV27|NA|TRBD1
CASSLGQAHEQYF
TGTGCCAGCAGTCTAGGACAGGCCCACGAGCAGTACTTC
>TRBJ2-7|TRBV28|NA|NA
CASSSLRSTNYEQYF
TGTGCCAGCAGTTCCCTGCGGTCCACCAACTACGAGCAGTACTTC
>TRBJ2-7|TRBV5-1|NA|NA
CASSLDTEGEQYF
TGCGCCAGCAGCCTCGACACGGAGGGTGAGCAGTACTTC
>TRBJ1-3|TRBV28|NA|NA
CASSFHTGSSGNTIYF
TGTGCCAGCAGTTTCCATACAGGGAGCTCTGGAAACACCATATATTTT
>TRBJ2-5|TRBV7-7|NA|NA
CASSTRAQETQYF
TGTGCTAGCAGCACGAGGGCCCAAGAGACCCAGTACTTC
>TRBJ2-7|TRBV5-1|NA|NA
CASSWGVPDEQYF
TGCGCCAGCAGCTGGGGGGTCCCGGACGAGCAGTACTTC
>TRBJ1-1|TRBV9|once|NA
CASSGQALNTEAFF
TGTGCCAGCAGCGGACAGGCGTTGAACACTGAAGCTTTCTTT
>TRBJ1-5|TRBV9|NA|NA
CAINMETQHF
TGTGCCATCAACATGGAGACCCAGCATTTT
>TRBJ2-3|TRBV30|NA|TRBD2
CAWSVLYGGRDIGTDTQYF
TGTGCCTGGAGTGTACTTTATGGCGGGAGGGATATCGGCACAGATACGCAGTATTTT
>TRBJ2-2|TRBV6-4|NA|TRBD2
CASSVTGGTGELFF
TGTGCCAGCAGTGTAACGGGAGGAACCGGGGAGCTGTTTTTT
>TRBJ2-1|TRBV5-1|NA|NA
CASSLDGLLADEQFF
TGCGCCAGCAGCTTGGACGGACTACTCGCGGATGAGCAGTTCTTC
>TRBJ1-3|TRBV11-2|NA|NA
CASRKIAAGNTIYF
TGTGCCAGCAGGAAGATCGCGGCAGGAAACACCATATATTTT
>TRBJ2-5|TRBV19|NA|NA
CASSLKQGFETQYF
TGTGCCAGTAGTCTCAAACAGGGTTTTGAGACCCAGTACTTC
>TRBJ2-1|TRBV11-2|NA|TRBD2
CASSLDPSGGNEQFF
TGTGCCAGCAGCTTAGATCCTAGCGGGGGGAATGAGCAGTTCTTC
>TRBJ2-7|TRBV5-1|NA|TRBD1
CASSLGDSSYEQYF
TGCGCCAGCAGCTTGGGGGACAGCTCCTACGAGCAGTACTTC
>TRBJ1-1|TRBV5-1|NA|NA
CASSRRTTENTEAFF
TGCGCCAGCTCTCGCCGGACGACAGAGAACACTGAAGCTTTCTTT
>TRBJ2-1|TRBV19|NA|NA
CASSIALQGNEQFF
TGTGCCAGTAGTATCGCCCTACAGGGCAATGAGCAGTTCTTC
>TRBJ2-2|TRBV5-1|NA|NA
CASNTGQNTGELFF
TGCGCCAGCAATACAGGCCAAAACACCGGGGAGCTGTTTTTT
>TRBJ2-5|TRBV27|NA|NA
CASHGLSGETQYF
TGTGCCAGCCATGGGTTGTCGGGGGAGACCCAGTACTTC
>TRBJ2-4|TRBV5-1|NA|TRBD1
CASSTGQGDKNIQYF
TGCGCCAGCAGCACGGGACAGGGCGACAAAAACATTCAGTACTTC
>TRBJ2-7|TRBV6-5|NA|NA
CASSYGLESQSYEQYF
TGTGCCAGCAGTTACGGTTTGGAGAGCCAGTCCTACGAGCAGTACTTC
>TRBJ2-7|TRBV27|NA|NA
CASSLSISVNSGFSYEQYF
TGTGCCAGCAGTTTATCGATTTCTGTCAATTCGGGATTCTCCTACGAGCAGTACTTC
>TRBJ2-1|TRBV27|NA|NA
CASRGTGRAYNEQFF
TGTGCCAGCAGAGGAACAGGCCGGGCCTACAATGAGCAGTTCTTC
>TRBJ2-5|TRBV7-9|NA|TRBD2
CASSDRLAGVETQYF
TGTGCCAGCAGCGATCGACTAGCGGGAGTAGAGACCCAGTACTTC
>TRBJ2-1|TRBV5-6|NA|TRBD2
CASIPGGSDYNEQFF
TGTGCCAGCATCCCTGGCGGGAGCGACTACAATGAGCAGTTCTTC
>TRBJ1-4|TRBV6-5|NA|NA
CASSRRLGANEKLFF
TGTGCCAGCAGTCGTCGATTGGGGGCCAATGAAAAACTGTTTTTT